These 26 T cell receptor beta chains share one sample of origin, sequenced in a study of blood T cell repertoires in COVID-19. TCRdb's copy holds only in-frame clones and misses some; the assay was immunoSEQ multiplex PCR. The sample lists about 250,000 clones; about 84% were seen once. Input material: peripheral blood. The receptor source for this set is a woman over 75 with COVID-19, enrolled during active disease.

The rearrangement links TRBV7-9 to TRBJ1-6; no clear D. V was clipped by 8 bases and J by 7 bases, with 6 bases between them. The CDR3 covers 11 residues. Germline V CDR1 and CDR2: SEHNR, FQNEAQ (reference sequence). CDR3 protein: CASGGNSPLHF. CDR3 DNA sequence: TGTGCCAGCGGCGGGAATTCACCCCTCCACTTT.

V is TRBV30 and J is TRBJ2-7; perhaps TRBD1 as D (5 bases). V shed 2 bases and J shed 1 base, with 12 bases lying between them. Germline CDR1 is GTSNPN and CDR2 is SVGIG (reference sequence). The length of the CDR3 is 14 residues. The chain's CDR3 is CAWSTPQGSYEQYF. DNA of the CDR3: TGTGCCTGGAGTACCCCTCAGGGATCCTACGAGCAGTACTTC.

This chain joins TRBV28 and TRBJ1-6; maybe TRBD1 (6 bases). The CDR3 is 17 residues long. CDR1 and CDR2 from the germline V gene are MDHEN and SYDVKM. Trimming took off 5 bases at V and 0 bases at J, with 14 bases between the two ends. CDR3 DNA sequence: TGTGCCAGCAGTCCTCTACAGGGCGGCTCCTATAATTCACCCCTCCACTTT. Its translation is CASSPLQGGSYNSPLHF.

The gene calls are TRBV10-3 and TRBJ1-2; 11 bases fit TRBD1. The J segment lost 8 bases and the V segment lost 3 bases, leaving 2 bases of the junction unmatched. Looked up from germline, CDR1 is ENHRY and CDR2 is SYGVKD. The CDR3 extends over 13 amino acids. CDR3 protein: CAISDRDRGGYTF. The CDR3 nucleotides are TGTGCCATCAGTGATCGGGACAGGGGGGGCTACACCTTC.

The chain carries TRBV19 and TRBJ2-7, with TRBD2 as a possible D gene (6 bases). The CDR3 extends over 15 amino acids. Germline-derived CDR1 and CDR2 are LNHDA and SQIVND (reference sequence). V dropped 0 bases and J dropped 9 bases, with 18 bases sitting between them. CDR3 nucleotides: TGTGCCAGTAGTATAGATGACAGCGCGGGATCGAGGCAGTACTTC. It specifies CASSIDDSAGSRQYF.

This rearrangement joins TRBV10-3 to TRBJ1-5; weak D call: TRBD1 (5 bases). The CDR3 is 16 residues long. V was clipped by 2 bases and J by 4 bases, with 15 bases between them. Germline V gene data show CDR1 as ENHRY and CDR2 as SYGVKD. CDR3 sequence (DNA): TGTGCCATCAGTGAGCCGGACAACAGTGGAAATCAGCCCCAGCATTTT. It yields the protein CAISEPDNSGNQPQHF.

The chain uses TRBV6-5 and TRBJ1-1, with D maybe TRBD1 (6 bases). The CDR3 is made up of 14 amino acids. V dropped 3 bases and J dropped 1 base, with 9 bases sitting between them. Germline V CDR1 and CDR2: MNHEY, SVGAGI. The CDR3 nucleotides are TGTGCCAGCAGTTATACGGACAGGAACACTGAAGCTTTCTTT. Protein sequence: CASSYTDRNTEAFF.

This clone came up once. The V and J genes are TRBV6-6 and TRBJ1-2; TRBD1 matches 9 bases. This CDR3 is built from 14 residues. V was clipped by 7 bases and J by 5 bases; unmatched bases: 8. Per the germline V gene, CDR1 is MNHNY and CDR2 is SVGAGI (reference sequence). The CDR3 loop is CASTRTGDNYGYTF. The DNA for the CDR3 is TGTGCCAGCACTAGGACAGGGGACAATTATGGCTACACCTTC.

V is TRBV30 and J is TRBJ1-4, with D unresolved. Germline-derived CDR1 and CDR2 are GTSNPN and SVGIG (reference sequence). CDR3 length: 13 amino acids. V lost 2 bases and J lost 4, with 8 bases in between. The CDR3 nucleotides are TGTGCCTGGAGTTCCCAGGTTAATGAAAAACTGTTTTTT. This gives the protein CAWSSQVNEKLFF.

V is TRBV3-1 (or the pseudogene TRBV3-2) and J is TRBJ1-2; 9 bases are a match to TRBD1. In germline, CDR1 is LGHDT, CDR2 YNNKEL (reference sequence). The V segment lost 4 bases and the J segment 7 bases; nucleotides outside the gene matches: 7. The CDR3 totals 14 residues. The CDR3, as DNA: TGTGCCAGCAGCCCACCGGGACAGGGATCTGGCTACACCTTC. It encodes CASSPPGQGSGYTF.

This rearrangement joins TRBV11-2 to TRBJ1-3, with unresolved D. This CDR3 comprises 16 residues. Trimming left V 1 base short and J 0 bases short, with 10 bases between. Germline-derived CDR1 and CDR2 are SGHAT and FQNNGV. CDR3 sequence (DNA): TGTGCCAGCAGCTTAGGAGGGTTTAACTCTGGAAACACCATATATTTT. Its translation: CASSLGGFNSGNTIYF.

The gene calls are TRBV7-9 and TRBJ1-4, with TRBD1 matching over 7 bases. The CDR3 spans 14 residues. The J segment lost 8 bases and the V segment lost 0 bases, leaving 3 bases of the junction unmatched. CDR1 is SEHNR, CDR2 FQNEAQ, per germline (reference sequence). The CDR3 loop is CASSLAGTAEKLFF. In nucleotides, the CDR3 is TGTGCCAGCAGCTTAGCAGGGACAGCCGAAAAACTGTTTTTT.

The gene calls are TRBV19 and TRBJ1-4; the D gene is possibly TRBD1 (6 bases). CDR1 and CDR2 (germline): LNHDA, SQIVND (reference sequence). The CDR3 length is 17 residues. Trimming pared 3 bases from V and 1 base from J, leaving 15 bases between. Written as DNA, the CDR3 is TGTGCCAGTAGTATTATGGGGACAACCCGAACTAATGAAAAACTGTTTTTT. It yields the protein CASSIMGTTRTNEKLFF.

This chain joins TRBV7-7 and TRBJ2-5, with 7 bases matching TRBD1. This CDR3 spans 13 amino acids. The ends lost 4 bases at V and 5 bases at J; junction bases unmatched: 4. Per germline, CDR1 SSHAT and CDR2 FNYEAQ (reference sequence). CDR3 residues: CASSSRGLETQYF. Here the CDR3 DNA reads TGTGCCAGCAGCTCAAGGGGGCTGGAGACCCAGTACTTC.

The CDR3 nucleotides read TGCGCCAGCAGCCTCGGGGGGGCGACAGGCAACACCGGGGAGCTGTTTTTT. Translation: CASSLGGATGNTGELFF. The V and J genes are TRBV5-1 and TRBJ2-2, with 8 bases matching TRBD2. V gave up 4 bases and J gave up 2 bases; unmatched junction bases: 10. This CDR3 contains 17 residues. The germline V gene has CDR1 SGHRS and CDR2 YFSETQ.

The V call is TRBV6-1, the J call TRBJ1-5; 9 nucleotides agree with TRBD1. V gave up 0 bases and J gave up 2 bases; unmatched junction bases: 2. CDR3 length: 16 amino acids. CDR1 and CDR2 from the germline V gene are MNHNS and SASEGT. The CDR3 protein is CASSEAGQGGNQPQHF. DNA of the CDR3: TGTGCCAGCAGTGAAGCGGGACAGGGAGGCAATCAGCCCCAGCATTTT.

V is TRBV29-1 and J is TRBJ1-1, with 7 bases lining up with TRBD1. This CDR3 comprises 12 residues. CDR1 is SQVTM and CDR2 is ANQGSEA in the germline V gene. V lost 7 bases, J lost 7 bases, and 9 bases stayed unmatched. The CDR3 loop is CSAERGTDEAFF. The CDR3 region has the DNA TGCAGCGCCGAACGGGGGACAGATGAAGCTTTCTTT.

This clone was seen once. This chain uses TRBV2 with TRBJ1-2, with 7 bases aligning to TRBD1. Unmatched junction bases numbered 4, after V lost 5 bases and J lost 10 bases. The CDR3 has 11 residues. CDR1 SNHLY and CDR2 FYNNEI come from the germline V gene. CDR3 protein: CASSYRGDYTF. The DNA of the CDR3 is TGTGCCAGCAGTTACAGGGGAGACTACACCTTC.

The chain uses TRBV15 and TRBJ2-5, with 10 bases that match TRBD1. The CDR3 consists of 16 residues. Germline V CDR1 and CDR2: LNHNV, YYDKDF (reference sequence). V lost 5 bases and J lost 2; bases outside the gene matches: 8. CDR3 protein: CATSLSLGQGQETQYF. The CDR3 DNA reads TGTGCCACCAGCTTAAGTCTGGGACAGGGGCAAGAGACCCAGTACTTC.

This clone was seen just once. V gene TRBV28 combines with J gene TRBJ1-6, with D uncertain. In germline, CDR1 is MDHEN, CDR2 SYDVKM. The CDR3 has 17 amino acids. V lost 2 bases and J 0 bases, leaving 11 bases between the germline ends. The CDR3 nucleotides read TGTGCCAGCAGTTTACTGAGGTATAGCTCCTATAATTCACCCCTCCACTTT. Its protein is CASSLLRYSSYNSPLHF.

V is TRBV19 and J is TRBJ1-5, with 10 bases lining up with TRBD1. Trimming took 0 bases from V and 0 from J; bases not matched to a gene: 2. CDR3 size: 17 residues. The germline CDR1 and CDR2 sequences are LNHDA and SQIVND (reference sequence). The CDR3 reads CASSIETGGNSNQPQHF. The CDR3 DNA is TGTGCCAGTAGTATAGAGACAGGGGGCAATAGCAATCAGCCCCAGCATTTT.

V usage is TRBV19 and J usage is TRBJ2-7, with D perhaps matching TRBD1 (6 bases). CDR3 length: 15 residues. Germline lookup yields CDR1 LNHDA and CDR2 SQIVND (reference sequence). Trimming left V 0 bases short and J 1 base short, with 10 bases between. The DNA of the CDR3 is TGTGCCAGTAGTATAGATCTAGGGGGATCCTACGAGCAGTACTTC. Translation gives CASSIDLGGSYEQYF.

The J gene is TRBJ1-2, the V gene TRBV10-3; D may be TRBD1 (5 bases). The CDR3 has 15 amino acids. Trimming cost V 0 bases and J 4 bases, with 12 bases left between them. Germline CDR1 reads ENHRY; CDR2 reads SYGVKD. CDR3 region: CAISESLGEPYGYTF. The CDR3 bases are TGTGCCATCAGTGAGTCGTTAGGGGAACCCTATGGCTACACCTTC.

The rearrangement links TRBV24-1 to TRBJ2-3; 7 positions match TRBD1. CDR1 and CDR2 (germline): KGHDR, SFDVKD. The CDR3 extends over 14 amino acids. V lost 6 bases and J lost 3; bases outside the gene matches: 5. CDR3 sequence reads: CATSRNRGTDTQYF. DNA of the CDR3: TGTGCCACCAGTCGGAACAGGGGAACAGATACGCAGTATTTT.

This chain joins TRBV9 and TRBJ2-5, with 8 bases identical to TRBD2. Germline V lookup: CDR1 SGDLS, CDR2 YYNGEE. The CDR3 consists of 14 residues. J lost 5 bases, V lost 3 bases, and 6 bases had no gene match. CDR3: CASSAGGGGETQYF. The CDR3, as DNA: TGTGCCAGCAGCGCGGGAGGGGGAGGGGAGACCCAGTACTTC.

The rearrangement uses TRBV7-2 and TRBJ2-3; no firm D call. Per germline, CDR1 SGHTA and CDR2 FQGNSA. The CDR3 is 15 amino acids. The V and J ends lost 5 bases and 1 base respectively, with 13 bases between them. This CDR3 is CASSPTVSGTDTQYF. The CDR3 nucleotides are TGTGCCAGCAGCCCTACTGTGAGCGGCACAGATACGCAGTATTTT.